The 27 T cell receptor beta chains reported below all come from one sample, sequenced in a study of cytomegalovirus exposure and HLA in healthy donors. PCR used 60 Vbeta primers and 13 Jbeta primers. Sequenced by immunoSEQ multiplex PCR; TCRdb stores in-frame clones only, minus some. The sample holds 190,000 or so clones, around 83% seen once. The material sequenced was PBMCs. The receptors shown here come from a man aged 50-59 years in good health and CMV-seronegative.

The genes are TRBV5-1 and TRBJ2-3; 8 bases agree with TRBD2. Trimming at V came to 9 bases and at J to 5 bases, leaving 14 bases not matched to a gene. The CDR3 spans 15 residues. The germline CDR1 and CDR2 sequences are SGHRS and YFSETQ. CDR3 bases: TGCGCCACCGCCGTCGGGGGGGGCCGCGGAGATACGCAGTATTTT. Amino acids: CATAVGGGRGDTQYF.

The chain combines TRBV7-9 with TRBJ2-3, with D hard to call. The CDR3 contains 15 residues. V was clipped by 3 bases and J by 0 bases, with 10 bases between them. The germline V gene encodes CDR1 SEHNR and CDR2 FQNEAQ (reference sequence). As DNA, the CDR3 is TGTGCCAGCAGCTTCTCTAGAGCTAGCACAGATACGCAGTATTTT. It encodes CASSFSRASTDTQYF.

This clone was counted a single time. The CDR3 loop reads CASSSGTDRWGTQYF. The CDR3 bases are TGTGCCAGCAGTTCCGGGACTGATCGGTGGGGTACGCAGTATTTT. The rearrangement joins TRBV6-5 to TRBJ2-3; possibly TRBD2 for D (6 bases). Per germline, CDR1 MNHEY and CDR2 SVGAGI. This CDR3 spans 15 amino acids. Trimming shortened V by 4 bases and J by 8 bases, and 19 bases separated the two germline ends.

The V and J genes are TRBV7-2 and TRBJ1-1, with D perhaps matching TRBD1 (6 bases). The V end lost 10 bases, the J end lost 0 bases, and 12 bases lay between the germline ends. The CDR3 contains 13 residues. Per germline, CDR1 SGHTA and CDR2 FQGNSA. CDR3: CANRQAVNTEAFF. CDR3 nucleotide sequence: TGTGCCAACCGACAGGCAGTGAACACTGAAGCTTTCTTT.

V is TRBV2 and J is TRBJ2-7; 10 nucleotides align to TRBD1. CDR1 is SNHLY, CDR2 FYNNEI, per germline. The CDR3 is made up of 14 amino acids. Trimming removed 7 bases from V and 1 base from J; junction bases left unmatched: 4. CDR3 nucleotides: TGTGCCAGCACGCGGACAGGGGGATCCTACGAGCAGTACTTC. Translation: CASTRTGGSYEQYF.

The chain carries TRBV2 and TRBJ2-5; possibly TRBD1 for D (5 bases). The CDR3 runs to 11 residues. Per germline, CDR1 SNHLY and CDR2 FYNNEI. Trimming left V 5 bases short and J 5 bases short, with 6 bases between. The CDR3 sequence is CASSNRETQYF. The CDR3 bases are TGTGCCAGCAGTAACAGGGAGACCCAGTACTTC.

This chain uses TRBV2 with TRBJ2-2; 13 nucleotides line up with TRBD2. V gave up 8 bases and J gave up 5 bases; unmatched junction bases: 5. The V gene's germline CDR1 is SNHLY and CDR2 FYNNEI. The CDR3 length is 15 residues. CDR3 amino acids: CASVALAGGTGELFF. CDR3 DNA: TGTGCCAGCGTAGCACTAGCGGGGGGGACCGGGGAGCTGTTTTTT.

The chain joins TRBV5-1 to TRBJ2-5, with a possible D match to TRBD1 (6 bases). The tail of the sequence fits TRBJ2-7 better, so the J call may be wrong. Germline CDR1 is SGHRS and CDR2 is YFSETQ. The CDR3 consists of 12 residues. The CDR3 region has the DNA TGCGCCAGCAGCCCACAGGGCCACGAGCAGTACTTC. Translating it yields CASSPQGHEQYF.

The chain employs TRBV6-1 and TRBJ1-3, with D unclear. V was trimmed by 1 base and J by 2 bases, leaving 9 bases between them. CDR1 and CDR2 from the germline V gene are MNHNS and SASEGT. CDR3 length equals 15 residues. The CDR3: CASSEVSTTGNTIYF. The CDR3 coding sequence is TGTGCCAGCAGTGAAGTGTCAACTACTGGAAACACCATATATTTT.

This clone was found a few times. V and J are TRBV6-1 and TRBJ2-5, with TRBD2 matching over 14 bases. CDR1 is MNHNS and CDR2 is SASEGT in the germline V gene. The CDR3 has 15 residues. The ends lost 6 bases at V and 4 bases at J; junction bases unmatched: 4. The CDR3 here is CASRGGLAGAETQYF. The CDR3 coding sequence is TGTGCCAGCAGGGGGGGACTAGCGGGAGCAGAGACCCAGTACTTC.

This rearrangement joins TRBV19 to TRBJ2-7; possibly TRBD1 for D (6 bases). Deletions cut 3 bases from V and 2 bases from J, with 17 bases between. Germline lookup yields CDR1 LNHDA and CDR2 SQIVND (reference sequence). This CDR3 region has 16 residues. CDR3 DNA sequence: TGTGCCAGTAGTATGAATGGTGGCAGGGGAACCTACGAGCAGTACTTC. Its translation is CASSMNGGRGTYEQYF.

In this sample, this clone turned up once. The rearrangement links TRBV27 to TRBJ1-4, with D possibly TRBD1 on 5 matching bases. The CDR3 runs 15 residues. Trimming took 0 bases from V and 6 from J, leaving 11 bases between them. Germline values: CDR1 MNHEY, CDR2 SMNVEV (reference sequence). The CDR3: CASSLSGGAYEKLFF. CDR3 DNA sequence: TGTGCCAGCAGTTTATCCGGAGGGGCCTATGAAAAACTGTTTTTT.

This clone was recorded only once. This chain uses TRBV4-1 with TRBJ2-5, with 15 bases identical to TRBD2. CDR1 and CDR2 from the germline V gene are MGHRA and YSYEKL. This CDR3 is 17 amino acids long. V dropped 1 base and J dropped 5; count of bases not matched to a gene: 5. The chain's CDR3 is CASSQGTSGGGWETQYF. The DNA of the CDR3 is TGCGCCAGCAGCCAAGGGACTAGCGGGGGGGGTTGGGAGACCCAGTACTTC.

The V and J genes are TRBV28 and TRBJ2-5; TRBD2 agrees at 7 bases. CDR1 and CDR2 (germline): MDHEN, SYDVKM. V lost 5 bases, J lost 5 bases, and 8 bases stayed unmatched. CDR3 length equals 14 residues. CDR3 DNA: TGTGCCAGCAGTCCCCAGACTAGCTTGGAGACCCAGTACTTC. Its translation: CASSPQTSLETQYF.

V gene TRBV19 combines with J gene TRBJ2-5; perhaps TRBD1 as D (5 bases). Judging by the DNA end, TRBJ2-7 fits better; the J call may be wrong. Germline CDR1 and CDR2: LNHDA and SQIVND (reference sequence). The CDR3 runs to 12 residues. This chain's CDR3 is CASSRTSYEQYF. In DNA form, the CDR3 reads TGTGCCAGTAGTAGGACAAGCTACGAGCAGTACTTC.

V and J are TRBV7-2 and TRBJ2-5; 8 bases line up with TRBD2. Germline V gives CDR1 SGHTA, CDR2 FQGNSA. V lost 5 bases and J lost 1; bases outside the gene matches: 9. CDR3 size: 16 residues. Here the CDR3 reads CASSVGITSGQETQYF. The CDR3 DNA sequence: TGTGCCAGCAGCGTCGGGATTACTAGCGGCCAAGAGACCCAGTACTTC.

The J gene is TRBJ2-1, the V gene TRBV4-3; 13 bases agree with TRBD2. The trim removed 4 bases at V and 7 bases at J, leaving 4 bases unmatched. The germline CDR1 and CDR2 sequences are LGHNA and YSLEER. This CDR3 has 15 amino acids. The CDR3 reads CASSLLAGGQNEQFF. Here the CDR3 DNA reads TGCGCCAGCAGCCTACTAGCGGGGGGGCAGAATGAGCAGTTCTTC.

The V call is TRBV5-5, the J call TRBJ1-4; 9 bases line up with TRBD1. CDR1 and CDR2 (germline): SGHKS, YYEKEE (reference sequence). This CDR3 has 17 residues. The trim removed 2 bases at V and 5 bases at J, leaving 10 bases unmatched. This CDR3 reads CASSLLLAGTGNEKLFF. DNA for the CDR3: TGTGCCAGCAGCTTACTACTTGCCGGGACAGGGAATGAAAAACTGTTTTTT.

The DNA of the CDR3 is TGTGCCAGCAGCCAGGAACTCCGGGAGCGCGAGCAGTACTTC. Translated: CASSQELREREQYF. The chain uses TRBV4-2 and TRBJ2-7; D is possibly TRBD2 (6 bases). V lost 3 bases and J 6 bases, leaving 15 bases between the germline ends. Germline CDR1 is LGHNA and CDR2 is YNFKEQ. This CDR3 has 14 residues.

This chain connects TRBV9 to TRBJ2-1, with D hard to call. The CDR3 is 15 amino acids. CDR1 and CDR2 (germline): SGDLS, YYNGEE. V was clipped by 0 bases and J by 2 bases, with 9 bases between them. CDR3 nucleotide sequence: TGTGCCAGCAGCGTAGGGAGCAGCCCCTACAATGAGCAGTTCTTC. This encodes CASSVGSSPYNEQFF.

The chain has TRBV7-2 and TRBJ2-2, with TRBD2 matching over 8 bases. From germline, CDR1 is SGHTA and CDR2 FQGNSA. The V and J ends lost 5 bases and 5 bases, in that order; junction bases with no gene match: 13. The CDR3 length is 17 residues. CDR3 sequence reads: CASSPTARGGRTGELFF. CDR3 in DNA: TGTGCCAGCAGCCCGACCGCTCGCGGGGGGCGGACCGGGGAGCTGTTTTTT. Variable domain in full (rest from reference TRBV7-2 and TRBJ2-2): GAGVSQSPSNKVTEKGKDVELRCDPISGHTALYWYRQSLGQGLEFLIYFQGNSAPDKSGLPSDRFSAERTGGSVSTLTIQRTQQEDSAVYLCASSPTARGGRTGELFFGEGSRLTVL.

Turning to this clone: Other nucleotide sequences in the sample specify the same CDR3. The CDR3 DNA sequence: TGTGCCAGCAGCCTCCGACAGGGGACCGGGGAGCTGTTTTTT. Amino acids: CASSLRQGTGELFF. This chain links TRBV5-4 with TRBJ2-2; 8 bases align to TRBD1. CDR3 length: 14 amino acids. Germline V CDR1 and CDR2: SGHNT, YYREEE (reference sequence). J lost 5 bases, V lost 4 bases, and 4 bases had no gene match.

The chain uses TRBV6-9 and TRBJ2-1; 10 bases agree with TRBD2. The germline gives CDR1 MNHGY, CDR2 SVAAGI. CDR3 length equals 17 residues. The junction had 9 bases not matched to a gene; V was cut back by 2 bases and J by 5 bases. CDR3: CASSYEASGSDNNEQFF. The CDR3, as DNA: TGTGCCAGCAGTTATGAAGCTAGCGGGAGTGACAACAATGAGCAGTTCTTC.

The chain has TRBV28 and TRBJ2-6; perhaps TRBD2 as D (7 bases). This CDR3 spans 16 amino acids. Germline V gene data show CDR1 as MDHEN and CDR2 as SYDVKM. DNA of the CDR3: TGTGCTACCCAACGGGCCGGGGGGCTTGGGGCCAACGTCCTGACTTTC. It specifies CATQRAGGLGANVLTF.

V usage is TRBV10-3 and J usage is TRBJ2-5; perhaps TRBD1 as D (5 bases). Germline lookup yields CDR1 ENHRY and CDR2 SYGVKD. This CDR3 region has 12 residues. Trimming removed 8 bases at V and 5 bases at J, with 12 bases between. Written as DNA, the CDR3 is TGTGCCATCGGGGCCGGCTCGGAGACCCAGTACTTC. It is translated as CAIGAGSETQYF.

The CDR3, as DNA: TGTGCCAGCAGTGAAAGCGGGGGTCACGAGACCCAGTACTTC. This encodes CASSESGGHETQYF. The chain uses TRBV6-5 and TRBJ2-5; 8 nucleotides align to TRBD2. The CDR3 has 14 amino acids. Germline lookup yields CDR1 MNHEY and CDR2 SVGAGI. With 5 bases clipped from V and 5 bases from J, the junction kept 7 bases outside the gene matches.

The CDR3 DNA follows: TGCAGCGTTGTCGTATCGGGGAAAACTAATGAAAAACTGTTTTTT. Translating it yields CSVVVSGKTNEKLFF. The chain recombines TRBV29-1 with TRBJ1-4; D unclear. CDR3 length equals 15 residues. V was pared by 4 bases and J by 1 base, with 13 bases between. Per the germline V gene, CDR1 is SQVTM and CDR2 is ANQGSEA.